This T cell receptor (beta chain) comes out of a study of shared clonotypes between healthy human individuals. To note about this clone: The target antigen is unknown.

Authors' data handling: ImmunoSEQ output lacked quality scores and full-length reads, limiting matched filtering. TCRdb's table, derived via immunoSEQ multiplex PCR, lists solely in-frame clones and lacks some. V and J calls and clone size are those listed in that table; D and trimming were worked out from the DNA. The table includes 400,000 to 550,000 clones, roughly 85% detected once. Donors, healthy HIV-negative adults, lacked recent acute infections or vaccinations. The unsorted samples took around 93 million PBMCs to get genomic DNA. Findings and limits, study-wide: Tissues were not sampled, only blood, and their repertoires likely differ.

This clonotype originated in a middle-aged woman in good health. Some clones in this sample may be carry-over from other donors' samples. The specimen sequenced was PBMCs.

The CDR3 nucleotides are TGTGCCAGCTCACCATTCAGCTTCGACTATGGCTACACCTTC. Translating it yields CASSPFSFDYGYTF. The V gene is TRBV18, the J gene TRBJ1-2; D is unclear. Germline V CDR1 and CDR2: KGHSH, LQKENI. The CDR3 has 14 amino acids. V was cut by 2 bases and J by 3 bases, with 10 bases left in between.